The present entry profiles one TCR beta chain with its context. This entry comes from a study of shared T cell receptors in the human thymus. The repertoire was sequenced with immunoSEQ multiplex PCR; TCRdb's copy has only in-frame clones and lacks some. The sample has approximately 490,000 clones; around 78% are singletons. Germline CDR1 reads MNHEY; CDR2 reads SMNVEV (reference sequence). J lost 0 bases, V lost 3 bases, and 11 bases had no gene match. The CDR3 is 19 amino acids. This sample was also put to use in a study of human thymus T cells. This second report adds: What appeared biased in thymic and blood repertoires was the usage of V and J genes.

Sequencing was carried out using thymocytes. The chain links TRBV27 to TRBJ2-6, with 7 bases lining up with TRBD1. The sequence derives from a boy under three years old with a congenital heart defect. This CDR3 is CASSFLLDRRLSGANVLTF. As DNA, the CDR3 is TGTGCCAGCAGTTTTCTTTTGGACAGGAGACTCTCTGGGGCCAACGTCCTGACTTTC.